This TCR beta chain was sequenced for a study of a mutant IDH1 vaccine in newly diagnosed glioma. Background on the study: Treated individuals were roughly 62% male and around 38% female, averaging about 37 years of age. Patients had received radiotherapy, temozolomide, or both previously, most receiving both.

Overall study findings and caveats: A vaccine-induced immune response developed in 93.3% of the patients.

Some clones are missing from TCRdb's copy, which holds only in-frame ones; the method was immunoSEQ multiplex PCR. The table records 30,000 to 40,000 clones, around four fifths of them present only once. The germline gives CDR1 DFQATT, CDR2 SNEGSKA (reference sequence). The CDR3 covers 11 residues. V lost 5 bases to trimming and J lost 3 bases, with 5 bases between them. Specified time point: baseline, week 1 (first vaccination visit). Treatment here: pre-vaccination baseline after standard-of-care therapy. Donor diagnoses consisted of new WHO grade 3 or 4 IDH1-mutant, ATRX-lost astrocytomas. About this clone: The target antigen is unknown.

This specimen consisted of PBMCs, obtained from a glioma patient treated with radiotherapy, temozolomide or both. The chain couples TRBV20-1 to TRBJ2-1; D remains unclear. This TCR came from a man aged 35 to 55 with glioma. Some clones in this sample may be carry-over from other donors' samples. In DNA form, the CDR3 reads TGCAGTGCTGCGAACTACAATGAGCAGTTCTTC. Its translation is CSAANYNEQFF.